Listed below are T cell receptor beta chains from one sample, sequenced in a study of CD8 T cells in ankylosing spondylitis. TCRdb used MiXCR to reprocess the 5' RACE reads, holding one entry per CDR3 protein. This sample has about 200,000 distinct CDR3 sequences, with about 6.7% found just once. The sample was blood, either unsorted or a sorted T cell fraction (not recorded which). The receptors originated from a male donor with ankylosing spondylitis. CDR3s leave out the opening cysteine and the closing phenylalanine or tryptophan.

V gene,CDR3 protein
TRBV7-9,ASSKGAQPDTQY
TRBV20-1,SATVKEPDRGVGNTIY
TRBV4-2,ASSQRIQREFLDEQF
TRBV19,ASSIWGTSNQPQH
TRBV25-1,ASSEYYEQY
TRBV6-2/TRBV6-3,TSSWIAGATDTQY
TRBV19,ASSTKGTPVDTQY
TRBV20-1,SALRDRGNQPQH
TRBV6-1,ASSRTDRPNTEAF
TRBV7-6,ASSHILAQGAN
TRBV5-6,ASSPSTSGYSSYEQY
TRBV29-1,SVAGQGINYEQY
TRBV28,ASRIKAEKNTGELF
TRBV29-1,SGHRTGVYNEQF
TRBV7-9,ASSFGRNQPQH
TRBV23-1,ASGRTGGVYNEQF
TRBV4-1,ASSQAGGRSNEQF
TRBV7-9,ASSHGTSGSFTGELF
TRBV20-1,SARRRTSGLGGF
TRBV20-1,SARTLTGKFYEQY
TRBV7-2,ASSLYPTTYEQY
TRBV7-6,ASSWDGRGEQY
TRBV6-1,ASWRALRTDTQY
TRBV3-1,ASSQDPGHSYEQY
TRBV5-8,ASSLGQQGGETQY
TRBV5-6,ASSLISPSGGTYEQY
TRBV12-3/TRBV12-4,ASSLNGGAGYEQY
TRBV27,ASSLRTGWTEAF
TRBV6-5,ASSYAEGNNEQF
TRBV7-7,ASSMRLAGAESYNEQF
TRBV28,ASSPTDSSPLVANEKLF
TRBV10-2,ASSESGTVYEQY
TRBV28,ASSQVAPRQPQH
TRBV9,ASSVVQGATYNEQF
TRBV9,ASSPQGQGTGELF
TRBV5-6,ASSGRLADQETQY
TRBV6-1,ASRKTGTGTYEQY
TRBV6-1,ASSEWVAYEQY
TRBV24-1,ATSDYQGDYGYT
TRBV6-2/TRBV6-3,ASSSGRFYEQY
TRBV4-3,ASSQVDRGETQY
TRBV5-1,ASSLNSYEQY